The rows below give T cell receptor beta chains drawn from one sample of a study of T-cell reconstitution after alpha-beta-depleted transplantation in children. TCRdb re-called the PCR reads through MiXCR, storing one row per CDR3 protein. The data show about 340,000 distinct CDR3 sequences, about a tenth seen once. The sample consisted of PBMCs from the stem cell graft donor, taken from the stem cell graft. These receptors came from a human donor who donated a stem cell graft to a child with acute lymphoblastic leukemia. CDR3s include the opening cysteine and the closing phenylalanine or tryptophan. D genes are given only for firm matches. Where a row states a size, it is once, few, many or the class of an expanded clone; other rows omit it.

NA NA TRBJ2-3 TRBV20-1 TGCAGTGCTAGAAGAGGGGCTGTCACAGATACGCAGTATTTT CSARRGAVTDTQYF
TRBD1 NA TRBJ1-2 TRBV27 TGTGCCAGCAGTTTATCCTCACCAGGGGGATCGATTGACTATGGCTACACCTTC CASSLSSPGGSIDYGYTF
NA many TRBJ1-4 TRBV12-3/TRBV12-4 TGTGCCAGCAGTTTAGGAGGTTTCGATGAAAAACTGTTTTTT CASSLGGFDEKLFF
NA many TRBJ1-4 TRBV15 TGTGCCACCAGCAGAACCCAGGGCCCTAATGAAAAACTGTTTTTT CATSRTQGPNEKLFF
NA many TRBJ1-5 TRBV5-5 TGTGCCAGCAGCTTTGATAGCAATCAGCCCCAGCATTTT CASSFDSNQPQHF
NA NA TRBJ1-1 TRBV28 TGTGCCAGCAGTTTGGGGCAGGGGAGGTCTCACACTGAAGCTTTCTTT CASSLGQGRSHTEAFF
TRBD2 few TRBJ2-1 TRBV20-1 TGCAGTGCTAGAAATGGTAGCGGGCGGGAGGGGATGTATTTAGTCAACAATGAGCAGTTCTTC CSARNGSGREGMYLVNNEQFF
TRBD1 NA TRBJ1-2 TRBV29-1 TGCAGCGCTCTGACAGGGGGTTATGGCTACACCTTC CSALTGGYGYTF
NA few TRBJ2-7 TRBV13 TGTGCCAGCAGCCTGAGACTAGAGTTGGGCGAGCAGTACTTC CASSLRLELGEQYF
NA few TRBJ2-2 TRBV19 TGTGCCAGTAGTAGTCATCCCCCACAGGCCGGGGAGCTGTTTTTT CASSSHPPQAGELFF
NA NA TRBJ1-2 TRBV10-3 TGTGCCATCAGTGAAACCGTTTCGTATGGCTACACCTTC CAISETVSYGYTF
TRBD1 NA TRBJ2-1 TRBV7-9 TGTGCCAGCAGCCCCACAGGGGGCTCTAGCTCCTACAATGAGCAGTTCTTC CASSPTGGSSSYNEQFF
NA NA TRBJ2-5 TRBV5-1 TGCGCCAGCAGCTTGGTACAGACTCAAGAGACCCAGTACTTC CASSLVQTQETQYF
TRBD1 NA TRBJ1-1 TRBV20-1 TGCAGTGCTCGGACCGACAGGGATAACACTGAAGCTTTCTTT CSARTDRDNTEAFF
NA NA TRBJ2-3 TRBV5-6 TGTGCCAGCAGGTCAGCTGGCACAGATACGCAGTATTTT CASRSAGTDTQYF
NA few TRBJ2-1 TRBV20-1 TGCAGTGCTCATACGGGCTTAAGCTCCTACAATGAGCAGTTCTTC CSAHTGLSSYNEQFF
NA NA TRBJ1-1 TRBV18 TGTGCCAGCTCAATCCTGCAGGGATACACTGAAGCTTTCTTT CASSILQGYTEAFF
TRBD2 NA TRBJ2-2 TRBV20-1 TGCAGTGCCGGGATAGCGGGAGCAGGGACCGGGGAGCTGTTTTTT CSAGIAGAGTGELFF
NA NA TRBJ2-7 TRBV2 TGTGCCAGCAGGGCAGTGCGGTCCTACGAGCAGTACTTC CASRAVRSYEQYF
NA few TRBJ1-2 TRBV11-2 TGTGCCAGCAGCGAGTTGGGAACCTATGGCTACACCTTC CASSELGTYGYTF
NA NA TRBJ2-2 TRBV5-1 TGCGCCAGCATCCAACTACACATCACCGGGGAGCTGTTTTTT CASIQLHITGELFF
NA NA TRBJ2-5 TRBV25-1 TGTGCCAGCAGTGTGTGGGACGGAGAAGAGACCCAGTACTTC CASSVWDGEETQYF
TRBD1 NA TRBJ2-5 TRBV6-6 TGTGCCAGCAGTCCTCGGGACAGGGGGCGAGAGACCCAGTACTTC CASSPRDRGRETQYF
NA few TRBJ1-2 TRBV20-1 TGCAGTGCAAGTCGGGCCCGCTATGGCTACACCTTC CSASRARYGYTF
TRBD2 NA TRBJ2-2 TRBV12-3/TRBV12-4 TGTGCCACCCAATTGAGACGGGGAGGGCGGGAGCTGTTTTTT CATQLRRGGRELFF
TRBD2 many TRBJ2-3 TRBV11-2 TGTGCCAGCAGCTCGCCGAGGGCTAGCGGGAGGGCCACAGATACGCAGTATTTT CASSSPRASGRATDTQYF
TRBD2 few TRBJ2-5 TRBV2 TGTGCCAGCAGTTCTAGGCTAGCGGGGCCATTAGAGACCCAGTACTTC CASSSRLAGPLETQYF
TRBD2 NA TRBJ2-1 TRBV20-1 TGCAGTGCTAGGAAGCACGTAGGGGGCTTAGCGGGAGGGAACAATGAGCAGTTCTTC CSARKHVGGLAGGNNEQFF
NA few TRBJ1-5 TRBV7-2 TGTGCCAGCAGCGTAGGACACAATCAGCCCCAGCATTTT CASSVGHNQPQHF
NA few TRBJ1-4 TRBV5-1 TGCGCCAGCAGCGGGGACGGTGCAACTAATGAAAAACTGTTTTTT CASSGDGATNEKLFF
NA few TRBJ2-4 TRBV20-1 TGCAGTGCCAGGAACCCCGTGCCCAGAAAAAACATTCAGTACTTC CSARNPVPRKNIQYF
TRBD2 many TRBJ2-7 TRBV6-1 TGTGCCAGCAGAGTAGCGGGAGGGTCCTACGAGCAGTACTTC CASRVAGGSYEQYF
NA few TRBJ2-7 TRBV4-3 TGCGCCAGCAGCCAAGATGTAAAGGGGAGGGAGCAGTACTTC CASSQDVKGREQYF
NA few TRBJ1-1 TRBV11-1 TGTGCCAGCAGCTTACCTCCGGCGTCGGGGCCGAACACTGAAGCTTTCTTT CASSLPPASGPNTEAFF
NA few TRBJ1-2 TRBV27 TGTGCCAGCAGGGGGCTCGGGGGCTGGAACTATGGCTACACCTTC CASRGLGGWNYGYTF
NA NA TRBJ2-5 TRBV19 TGTGCCAGTAGTATTGACTTAGCAGAACAAGAGACCCAGTACTTC CASSIDLAEQETQYF
NA NA TRBJ1-2 TRBV20-1 TGCAGTTCCTCTGGACAGAACTATGGCTACACCTTC CSSSGQNYGYTF
NA NA TRBJ2-3 TRBV7-2 TGTGCCAGCAGCTTAGAAGGGGGGACCGCAGATACGCAGTATTTT CASSLEGGTADTQYF